Following are 8 T cell receptor beta chains from one sample sequenced in a study of T-cell reconstitution after alpha-beta-depleted transplantation in children. A library of TCRbeta sequences, prepared with unique molecular identifiers, was generated. One entry per CDR3 protein, called by TCRdb with MiXCR from the PCR reads. The sample gives around 600,000 distinct CDR3 sequences, around 17% of which show up once; 1.1% is in the top ten. Sequences were derived from PBMCs from the stem cell graft donor, sampled from the stem cell graft. These receptors were collected from a human donor who donated a stem cell graft to a child with acute myeloid leukemia.

This clonotype was seen at least ten times. The V and J genes are TRBV5-1 and TRBJ2-7; no firm D call. This CDR3 region has 13 residues. Trimming left V 0 bases short and J 3 bases short, with 7 bases between. Germline CDR1 SGHRS, CDR2 YFSETQ. The CDR3 loop is CASSLEVGYEQYV. The CDR3 nucleotides are TGCGCCAGCAGCTTGGAGGTCGGCTACGAGCAGTACGTC.

This clonotype was counted many times. V and J are TRBV20-1 and TRBJ2-7; D possibly corresponds to TRBD1 (5 bases). The germline gives CDR1 DFQATT, CDR2 SNEGSKA (reference sequence). V was cut by 5 bases and J by 5 bases, with 16 bases left in between. This CDR3 comprises 13 residues. The CDR3 DNA is TGCAGTGCTTCCAGGGTCCTAGGCAACGAGCAGTACTTC. It translates to CSASRVLGNEQYF.

Remarks on this clonotype: A read error may account for a junction end that differs from germline. V gene TRBV30 combines with J gene TRBJ1-1; D possibly corresponds to TRBD1 (5 bases). Germline CDR1 and CDR2: GTSNPN and SVGIG (reference sequence). The CDR3 covers 12 residues. The DNA for the CDR3 is TGCGCCTGGAGCGACAGAGCGGGGCTGACTTTCTTT. Translation gives CAWSDRAGLTFF. Supplemented by reference TRBV30 and TRBJ1-1, the full variable domain reads SQTIHQWPATLVQPVGSPLSLECTVEGTSNPNLYWYRQAAGRGLQLLFYSVGIGQISSEVPQNLSASRPQDRQFILSSKKLLLSDSGFYLCAWSDRAGLTFFGQGTRLTVV.

The chain links TRBV29-1 to TRBJ1-5; 9 nucleotides align to TRBD1. CDR3 length: 15 amino acids. With 6 bases clipped from V and 0 bases from J, the junction kept 6 bases outside the gene matches. The germline V gene has CDR1 SQVTM and CDR2 ANQGSEA. CDR3 sequence reads: CSVGDRAGSNQPQHF. In DNA form, the CDR3 reads TGCAGCGTCGGGGACAGGGCAGGTAGCAATCAGCCCCAGCATTTT.

The CDR3 DNA is TGTGCCAGCAGTTTGGGGACAGGGCTAAGGAATTCACCCCTCCACTTT. Encoded protein: CASSLGTGLRNSPLHF. The rearrangement links TRBV28 to TRBJ1-6; 9 positions match TRBD1. CDR3 length: 16 amino acids. Germline-derived CDR1 and CDR2 are MDHEN and SYDVKM. J lost 7 bases, V lost 3 bases, and 7 bases had no gene match.

This clonotype was seen at least ten times. The chain carries TRBV6-4 and TRBJ2-2; the D gene is possibly TRBD1 (6 bases). There are 15 residues in the CDR3. The germline V gene encodes CDR1 MRHNA and CDR2 SNTAGT. V lost 4 bases, J lost 4 bases, and 13 bases lay in between. In DNA, the CDR3 is TGTGCCAGCAGTGTAGGACAGCCGGGCACCGGGGAGCTGTTTTTT. Residues: CASSVGQPGTGELFF.

There are many counts of this clonotype. The chain recombines TRBV29-1 with TRBJ2-3; the D call may be TRBD1 or TRBD2 (5 bases each). This CDR3 region has 14 residues. Germline V gives CDR1 SQVTM, CDR2 ANQGSEA. V lost 4 bases and J 6 bases, leaving 17 bases between the germline ends. CDR3: CSVVRQRGGDTQYF. The CDR3 DNA follows: TGCAGCGTTGTCCGTCAGAGGGGCGGGGATACGCAGTATTTT.

This clonotype appeared many times. The rearrangement uses TRBV20-1 and TRBJ1-2; possibly TRBD1 for D (5 bases). The CDR3 length is 15 residues. Germline CDR1 reads DFQATT; CDR2 reads SNEGSKA (reference sequence). The V gene lost 0 bases and the J gene lost 8 bases, with 19 bases spanning the gap. The CDR3 loop reads CSARDGQGGSRGYTF. CDR3 nucleotides: TGCAGTGCTAGAGATGGGCAGGGAGGTTCTCGAGGCTACACCTTC.